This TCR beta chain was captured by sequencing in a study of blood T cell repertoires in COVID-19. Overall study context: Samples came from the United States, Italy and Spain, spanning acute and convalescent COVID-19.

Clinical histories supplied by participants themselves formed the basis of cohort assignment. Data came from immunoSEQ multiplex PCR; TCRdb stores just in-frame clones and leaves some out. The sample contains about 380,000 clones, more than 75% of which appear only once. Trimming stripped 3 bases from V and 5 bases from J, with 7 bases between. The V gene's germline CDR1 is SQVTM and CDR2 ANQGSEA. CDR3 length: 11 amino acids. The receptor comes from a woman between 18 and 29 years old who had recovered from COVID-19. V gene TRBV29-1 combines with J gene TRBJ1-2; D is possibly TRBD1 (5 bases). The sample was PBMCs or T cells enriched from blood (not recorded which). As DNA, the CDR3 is TGCAGCGTTGATCAGGGTTATGGCTACACCTTC. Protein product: CSVDQGYGYTF.